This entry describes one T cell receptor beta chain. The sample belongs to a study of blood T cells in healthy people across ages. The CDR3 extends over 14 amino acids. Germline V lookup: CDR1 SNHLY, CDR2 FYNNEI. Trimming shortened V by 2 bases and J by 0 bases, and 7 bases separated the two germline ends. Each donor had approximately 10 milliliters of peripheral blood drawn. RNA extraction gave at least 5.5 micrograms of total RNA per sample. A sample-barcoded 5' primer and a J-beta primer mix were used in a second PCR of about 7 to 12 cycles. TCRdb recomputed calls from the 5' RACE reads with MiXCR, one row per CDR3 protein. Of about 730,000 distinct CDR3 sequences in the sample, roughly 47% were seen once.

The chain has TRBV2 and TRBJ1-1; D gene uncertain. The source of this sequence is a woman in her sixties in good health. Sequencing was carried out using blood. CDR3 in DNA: TGTGCCAGCAGTGAAAGGACGGTGAACACTGAAGCTTTCTTT. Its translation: CASSERTVNTEAFF.